The source of this T cell receptor beta chain is a study of T cell repertoires in ileal Crohn's disease. The V segment lost 4 bases and the J segment 5 bases; nucleotides outside the gene matches: 9. The CDR3 contains 15 residues. Germline CDR1 and CDR2: PRHDT and FYEKMQ (reference sequence). Per sample, 500 to 650 nanograms of biopsy DNA were TCRB immunosequenced. Some clones are missing from TCRdb's copy, which holds only in-frame ones; the method was immunoSEQ multiplex PCR. The table has about 7,200 clones, approximately 77% seen once. Specified time point: neoterminal ileum biopsy at postoperative endoscopy, about 6 months after surgery.

The sequence was collected from an adult with Crohn's disease. The chain combines TRBV13 with TRBJ2-7, with 9 bases matching TRBD1. The sample taken for sequencing was ileal tissue. The CDR3 DNA reads as TGTGCCAGCAGCTCACGGGACAGGGCAATCGACGAGCAGTACTTC. Amino acid sequence: CASSSRDRAIDEQYF.